The clone carrying this T cell receptor (beta chain) was detected only a few times. Its target is not known. CDR1 and CDR2 (germline): LGHNA, YNFKEQ. This CDR3 has 19 residues. The V end was cut by 4 bases, the J end by 0 bases, with 23 bases between. This sample stems from a study of T cells after yellow fever vaccination. Overall study results and limits: At 96% for CD4 and just over 85% for CD8, most primary-vaccination clones showed up again after the booster.

One entry per CDR3 protein results from TCRdb running MiXCR on the 5' RACE reads. The sample lists 350,000 to 450,000 distinct CDR3 sequences; roughly 6.1% were seen once. This receptor was identified in a man aged 25-40 years who received the YFV17D yellow fever vaccine. The J gene is TRBJ2-3, the V gene TRBV4-2; TRBD2 is a possible D gene (5 bases). Sequencing was performed on PBMCs, taken 5 days after the yellow fever booster vaccination. CDR3 region: CASSRYVGFPSGSTDTQYF. CDR3 nucleotide sequence: TGTGCCAGCAGCCGATACGTTGGATTCCCAAGCGGAAGCACAGATACGCAGTATTTT.